The clone carrying this T cell receptor (beta chain) was counted at least ten times. Its antigen is undetermined. Unfractionated whole blood yielded the extracted total RNA. These data originate in a study of human T cells and chemical hapten exposure. Findings and caveats of the study: TCRs exceeding a frequency of 1 in 1000 stayed unchanged under DPC sensitization.

The CDR3 sequence is 14 residues long. CDR1 is SEHNR and CDR2 is FQNEAQ in the germline V gene (reference sequence). Trimming left V 3 bases short and J 7 bases short, with 15 bases between. Library construction involved attaching unique molecular identifiers to individual cDNA molecules, which allowed quantitative, reproducible TCR counting. As handled by the study authors: TCRs per sample had a median of approximately 98,000 and ranged from about 20,000 to 700,000. TCRdb analysed the reads with MiXCR anew, one entry per CDR3 protein. The V and J calls shown here were made by TCRdb, not taken from the authors' results. The sample gives 100,000 to 150,000 distinct CDR3 sequences, roughly 8.5% of which show up once; 1.3% to 1.5% is in the top ten.

V usage is TRBV7-9 and J usage is TRBJ1-2; D is ambiguous. Sample: whole blood. The origin of this receptor is a human donor in good health. Some clones in this sample may be carry-over from other donors' samples. CDR3 DNA: TGTGCCAGCAGCTTCCCGAGACAAGACGGTGGCTACACCTTC. Amino acids: CASSFPRQDGGYTF.